The source of this TCR beta chain is a study of technical replicates of blood from a handful of donors. J gave up 2 bases and V 3 bases, and 1 base lay outside the gene matches. Per the germline V gene, CDR1 is KGHSH and CDR2 is LQKENI. This CDR3 spans 13 amino acids. Repertoires were generated with immunoSEQ multiplex PCR, while TCRdb's copy carries only in-frame clones and drops some. The sample gives about 93,000 clones, 95% of which show up once; 0.26% is in the top ten. This clone was observed once. Source material: T cells isolated from PBMCs. The sequence came from a human donor in good health. The chain is built from TRBV18 and TRBJ2-7; 7 nucleotides agree with TRBD1. The CDR3 region is CASSPGTAYEQYF. CDR3 sequence (DNA): TGTGCCAGCTCACCGGGGACAGCCTACGAGCAGTACTTC.